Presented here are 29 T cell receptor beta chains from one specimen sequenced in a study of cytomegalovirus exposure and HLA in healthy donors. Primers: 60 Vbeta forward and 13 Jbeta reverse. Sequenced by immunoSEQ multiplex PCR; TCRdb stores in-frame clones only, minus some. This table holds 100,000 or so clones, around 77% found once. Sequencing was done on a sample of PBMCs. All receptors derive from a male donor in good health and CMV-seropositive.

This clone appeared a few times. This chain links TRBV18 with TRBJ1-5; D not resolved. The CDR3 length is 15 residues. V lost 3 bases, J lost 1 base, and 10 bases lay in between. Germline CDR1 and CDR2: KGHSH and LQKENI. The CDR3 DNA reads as TGTGCCAGCTCACCTTCAGGTCTAAGCAATCAGCCCCAGCATTTT. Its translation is CASSPSGLSNQPQHF. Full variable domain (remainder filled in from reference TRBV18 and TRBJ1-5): NAGVMQNPRHLVRRRGQEARLRCSPMKGHSHVYWYRQLPEEGLKFMVYLQKENIIDESGMPKERFSAEFPKEGPSILRIQQVVRGDSAAYFCASSPSGLSNQPQHFGDGTRLSIL.

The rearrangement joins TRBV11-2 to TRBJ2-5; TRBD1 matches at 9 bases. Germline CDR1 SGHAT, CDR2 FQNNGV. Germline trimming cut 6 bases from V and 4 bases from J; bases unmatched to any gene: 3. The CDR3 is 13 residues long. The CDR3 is CASSTGGRETQYF. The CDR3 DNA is TGTGCCAGCAGTACAGGGGGCCGAGAGACCCAGTACTTC.

The CDR3 spells CASSVRSTGELFF. The CDR3 bases are TGTGCCAGCAGCGTACGGAGCACCGGGGAGCTGTTTTTT. V is TRBV9 and J is TRBJ2-2; D gene uncertain. Germline CDR1 is SGDLS and CDR2 is YYNGEE. This CDR3 comprises 13 residues. Trimming removed 1 base at V and 4 bases at J, with 5 bases between.

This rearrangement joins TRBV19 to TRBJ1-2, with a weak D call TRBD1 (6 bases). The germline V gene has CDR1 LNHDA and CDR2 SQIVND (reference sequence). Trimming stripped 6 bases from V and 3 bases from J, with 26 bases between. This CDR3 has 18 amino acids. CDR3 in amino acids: CASRSPGASQGIDYGYTF. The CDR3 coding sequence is TGTGCCAGTAGATCCCCCGGGGCTTCACAGGGTATCGACTATGGCTACACCTTC.

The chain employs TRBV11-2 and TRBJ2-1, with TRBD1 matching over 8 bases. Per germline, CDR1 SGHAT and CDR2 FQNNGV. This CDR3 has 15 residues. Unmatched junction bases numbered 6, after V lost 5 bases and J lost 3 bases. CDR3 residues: CASSPGTGVYNEQFF. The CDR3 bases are TGTGCCAGCAGCCCCGGGACAGGAGTCTACAATGAGCAGTTCTTC.

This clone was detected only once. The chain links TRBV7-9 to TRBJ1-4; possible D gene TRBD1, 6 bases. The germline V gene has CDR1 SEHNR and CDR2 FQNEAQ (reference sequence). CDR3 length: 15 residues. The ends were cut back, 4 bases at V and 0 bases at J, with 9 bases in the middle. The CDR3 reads CASSWGHTTNEKLFF. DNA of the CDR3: TGTGCCAGCAGCTGGGGACATACAACTAATGAAAAACTGTTTTTT.

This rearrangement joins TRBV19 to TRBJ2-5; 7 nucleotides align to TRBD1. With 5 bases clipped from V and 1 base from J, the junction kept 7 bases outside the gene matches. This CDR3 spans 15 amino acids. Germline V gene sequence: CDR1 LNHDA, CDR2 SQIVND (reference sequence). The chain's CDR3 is CASSPRTGPQETQYF. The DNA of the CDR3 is TGTGCCAGTAGTCCACGGACAGGCCCCCAAGAGACCCAGTACTTC.

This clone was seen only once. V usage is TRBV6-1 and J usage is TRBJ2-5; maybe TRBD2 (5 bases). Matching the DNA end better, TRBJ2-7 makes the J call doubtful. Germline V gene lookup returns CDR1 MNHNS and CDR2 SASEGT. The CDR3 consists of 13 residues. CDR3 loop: CASNGLISYEQYF. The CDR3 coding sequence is TGTGCCAGCAACGGACTGATCTCCTACGAGCAGTACTTC.

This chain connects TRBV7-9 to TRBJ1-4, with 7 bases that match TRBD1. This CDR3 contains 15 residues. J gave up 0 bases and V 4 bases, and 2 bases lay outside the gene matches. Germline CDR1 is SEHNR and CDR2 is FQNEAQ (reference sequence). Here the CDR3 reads CASSSGQATNEKLFF. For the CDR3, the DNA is TGTGCCAGCAGCTCAGGACAGGCAACTAATGAAAAACTGTTTTTT.

This CDR3 is CASSDRDKGVSSGNTIYF. Written as DNA, the CDR3 is TGCGCCAGCAGTGATAGGGACAAGGGTGTCTCCTCTGGAAACACCATATATTTT. The gene calls are TRBV10-1 and TRBJ1-3; D is perhaps TRBD1 (6 bases). CDR1 WNHNN and CDR2 SYGVQD come from the germline V gene (reference sequence). V lost 3 bases and J 0 bases, leaving 18 bases between the germline ends. The CDR3 extends over 18 amino acids.

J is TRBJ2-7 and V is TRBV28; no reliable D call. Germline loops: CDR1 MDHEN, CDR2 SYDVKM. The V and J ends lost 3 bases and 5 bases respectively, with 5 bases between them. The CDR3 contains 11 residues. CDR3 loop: CASSFTDEQYF. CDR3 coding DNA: TGTGCCAGCAGTTTTACGGACGAGCAGTACTTC. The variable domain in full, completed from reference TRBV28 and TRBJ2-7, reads DVKVTQSSRYLVKRTGEKVFLECVQDMDHENMFWYRQDPGLGLRLIYFSYDVKMKEKGDIPEGYSVSREKKERFSLILESASTNQTSMYLCASSFTDEQYFGPGTRLTVT.

CDR3 loop: CASSIHPDSAYGYTF. The DNA of the CDR3 is TGTGCCAGCAGCATACATCCCGACAGCGCCTATGGCTACACCTTC. V and J are TRBV9 and TRBJ1-2, with D maybe TRBD1 (5 bases). The ends were cut back, 4 bases at V and 4 bases at J, with 17 bases in the middle. Germline V gene sequence: CDR1 SGDLS, CDR2 YYNGEE. The CDR3 runs to 15 residues.

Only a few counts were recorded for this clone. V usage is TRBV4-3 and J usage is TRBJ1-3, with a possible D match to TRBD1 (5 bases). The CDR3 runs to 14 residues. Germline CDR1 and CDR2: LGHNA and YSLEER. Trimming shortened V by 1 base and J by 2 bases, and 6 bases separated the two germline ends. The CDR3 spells CASSQGTTGNTIYF. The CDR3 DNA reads TGCGCCAGCAGCCAAGGGACAACTGGAAACACCATATATTTT.

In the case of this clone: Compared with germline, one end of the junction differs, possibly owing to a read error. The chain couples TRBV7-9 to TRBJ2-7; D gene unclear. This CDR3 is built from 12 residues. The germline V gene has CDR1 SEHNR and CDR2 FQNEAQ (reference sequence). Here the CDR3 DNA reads TGTTCCAGCAGCCTAATAGCTTACGAGCAGTACTTC. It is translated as CSSSLIAYEQYF.

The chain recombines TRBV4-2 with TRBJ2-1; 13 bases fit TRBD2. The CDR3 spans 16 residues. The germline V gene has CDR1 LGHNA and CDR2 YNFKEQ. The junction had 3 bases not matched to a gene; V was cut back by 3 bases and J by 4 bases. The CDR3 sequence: CASSHQGLAGYNEQFF. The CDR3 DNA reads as TGTGCCAGCAGCCACCAGGGACTAGCGGGATACAATGAGCAGTTCTTC.

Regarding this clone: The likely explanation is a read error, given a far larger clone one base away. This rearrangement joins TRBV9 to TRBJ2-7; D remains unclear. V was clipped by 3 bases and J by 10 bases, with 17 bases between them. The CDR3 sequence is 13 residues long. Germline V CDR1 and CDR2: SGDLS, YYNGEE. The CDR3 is CASSGLPSGDQYF. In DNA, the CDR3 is TGTGCCAGCAGCGGGCTTCCTAGTGGCGACCAGTACTTC. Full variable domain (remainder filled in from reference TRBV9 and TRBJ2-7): DSGVTQTPKHLITATGQRVTLRCSPRSGDLSVYWYQQSLDQGLQFLIQYYNGEERAKGNILERFSAQQFPDLHSELNLSSLELGDSALYFCASSGLPSGDQYFGPGTRLTVT.

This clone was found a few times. CDR3 in DNA: TGTGCCAGCAGCACCGAGGGGGTGTACGGCTACACCTTC. Its protein is CASSTEGVYGYTF. The J gene is TRBJ1-2, the V gene TRBV7-2; maybe TRBD1 (6 bases). The ends were cut back, 5 bases at V and 8 bases at J, with 15 bases in the middle. In germline, CDR1 is SGHTA, CDR2 FQGNSA. The CDR3 runs 13 residues.

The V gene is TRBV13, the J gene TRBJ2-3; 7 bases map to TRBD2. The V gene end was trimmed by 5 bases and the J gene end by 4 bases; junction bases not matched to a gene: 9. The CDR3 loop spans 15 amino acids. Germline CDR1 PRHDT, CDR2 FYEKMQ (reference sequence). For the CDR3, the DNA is TGTGCCAGCAGCCCTGCTAGCGGCAAAGCAGATACGCAGTATTTT. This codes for CASSPASGKADTQYF.

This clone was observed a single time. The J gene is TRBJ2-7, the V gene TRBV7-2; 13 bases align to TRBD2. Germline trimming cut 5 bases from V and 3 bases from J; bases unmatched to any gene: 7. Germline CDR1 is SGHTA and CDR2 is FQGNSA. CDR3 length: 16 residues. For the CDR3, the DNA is TGTGCCAGCAGCCCTACTAGCGGGAGGGCCTTCTACGAGCAGTACTTC. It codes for CASSPTSGRAFYEQYF.

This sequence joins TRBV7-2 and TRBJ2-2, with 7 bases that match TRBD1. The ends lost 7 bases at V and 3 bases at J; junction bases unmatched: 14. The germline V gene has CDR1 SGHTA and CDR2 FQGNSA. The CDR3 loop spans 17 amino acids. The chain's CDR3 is CASIRGLVTGDTGELFF. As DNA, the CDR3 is TGTGCCAGCATCCGAGGGCTTGTCACAGGGGACACCGGGGAGCTGTTTTTT.

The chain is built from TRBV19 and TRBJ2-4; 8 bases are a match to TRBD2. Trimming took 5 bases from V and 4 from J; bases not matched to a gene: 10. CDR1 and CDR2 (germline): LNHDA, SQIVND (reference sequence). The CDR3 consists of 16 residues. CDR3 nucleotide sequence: TGTGCCAGTAGTTTCCAAGCGGGGGCCGGGAAAAACATTCAGTACTTC. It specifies CASSFQAGAGKNIQYF.

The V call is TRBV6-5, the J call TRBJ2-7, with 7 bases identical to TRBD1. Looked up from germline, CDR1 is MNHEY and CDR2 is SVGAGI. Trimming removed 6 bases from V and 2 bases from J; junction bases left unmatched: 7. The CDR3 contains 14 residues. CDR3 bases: TGTGCCAGCAGGAGGGACAGCTTACCCTACGAGCAGTACTTC. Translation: CASRRDSLPYEQYF.

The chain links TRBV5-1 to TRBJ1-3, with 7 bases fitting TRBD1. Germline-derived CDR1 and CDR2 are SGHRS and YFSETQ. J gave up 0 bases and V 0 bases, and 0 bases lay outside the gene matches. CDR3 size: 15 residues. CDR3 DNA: TGCGCCAGCAGCTTGGACAGGGGCTCTGGAAACACCATATATTTT. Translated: CASSLDRGSGNTIYF. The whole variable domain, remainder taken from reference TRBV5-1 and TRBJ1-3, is KAGVTQTPRYLIKTRGQQVTLSCSPISGHRSVSWYQQTPGQGLQFLFEYFSETQRNKGNFPGRFSGRQFSNSRSEMNVSTLELGDSALYLCASSLDRGSGNTIYFGEGSWLTVV.

The chain's CDR3 is CASRLDIYSNQPQHF. The CDR3 region has the DNA TGCGCCAGCAGGCTGGACATTTATAGCAATCAGCCCCAGCATTTT. The J gene is TRBJ1-5, the V gene TRBV5-1, with TRBD1 as a possible D gene (5 bases). There are 15 residues in the CDR3. The V gene's germline CDR1 is SGHRS and CDR2 YFSETQ. Trimming removed 5 bases from V and 0 bases from J, with 12 bases in between.

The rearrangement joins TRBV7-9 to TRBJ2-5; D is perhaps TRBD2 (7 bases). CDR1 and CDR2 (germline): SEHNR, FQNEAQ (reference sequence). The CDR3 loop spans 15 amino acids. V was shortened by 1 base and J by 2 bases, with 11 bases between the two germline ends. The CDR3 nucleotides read TGTGCCAGCAGCTTAGATCGGGGGGCACAAGAGACCCAGTACTTC. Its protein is CASSLDRGAQETQYF.

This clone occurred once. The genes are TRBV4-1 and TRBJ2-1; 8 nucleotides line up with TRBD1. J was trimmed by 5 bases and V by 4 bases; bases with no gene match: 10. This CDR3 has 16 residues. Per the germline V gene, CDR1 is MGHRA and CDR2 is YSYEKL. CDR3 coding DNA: TGCGCCAGCAGCCTAGGTCCCAGGGGGCGAAACAATGAGCAGTTCTTC. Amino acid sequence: CASSLGPRGRNNEQFF.

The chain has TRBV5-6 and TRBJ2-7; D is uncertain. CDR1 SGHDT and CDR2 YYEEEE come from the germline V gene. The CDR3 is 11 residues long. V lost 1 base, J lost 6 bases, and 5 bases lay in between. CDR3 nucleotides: TGTGCCAGCAGCTTGTCTTCCGAGCAGTACTTC. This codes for CASSLSSEQYF.

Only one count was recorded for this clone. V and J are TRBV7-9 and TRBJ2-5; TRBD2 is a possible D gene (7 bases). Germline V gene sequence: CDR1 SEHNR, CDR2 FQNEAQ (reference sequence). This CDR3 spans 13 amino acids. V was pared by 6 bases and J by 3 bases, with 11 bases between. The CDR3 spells CASRGGAEETQYF. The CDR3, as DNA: TGTGCCAGCAGGGGGGGGGCAGAAGAGACCCAGTACTTC.

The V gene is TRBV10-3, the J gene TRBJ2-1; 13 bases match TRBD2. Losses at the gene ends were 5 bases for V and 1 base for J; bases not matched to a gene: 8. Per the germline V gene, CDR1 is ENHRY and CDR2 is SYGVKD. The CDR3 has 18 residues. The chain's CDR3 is CAISSGLAGFGSYNEQFF. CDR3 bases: TGTGCCATCAGTTCGGGACTAGCGGGATTTGGGTCCTACAATGAGCAGTTCTTC.